The rows below give T cell receptor beta chains drawn from one sample of a study of cytomegalovirus exposure and HLA in healthy donors. Measured with immunoSEQ multiplex PCR; TCRdb has only the in-frame clones, and not every one. The data contain about 90,000 clones, nearly 70% of them singletons. Sample: PBMCs. These receptors were collected from a woman aged 50 to 65 in good health and CMV-seropositive. Both conserved end residues are part of each CDR3. The D gene is left open where the match is weak. Expanded clones are given a class, and other clones once, few, many or no size at all.

d_gene,v_gene,j_gene,abundance,CDR3nt,CDR3aa
.,TRBV27,TRBJ1-1,.,TGTGCCAGCAGTTATCGGGGTGAAGCTTTCTTT,CASSYRGEAFF
.,TRBV29-1,TRBJ1-5,.,TGCAGCGTTGCCCCAGGGGTGAGGCAGCCCCAGCATTTT,CSVAPGVRQPQHF
TRBD2,TRBV5-5,TRBJ2-3,.,TGTGCCAGCAGCTTAGCGGGGGGGAGGACAGATACGCAGTATTTT,CASSLAGGRTDTQYF
.,TRBV28,TRBJ1-6,.,TGTGCCAGCAGCTATAGTAATTCACCCCTCCACTTT,CASSYSNSPLHF
.,TRBV7-9,TRBJ1-1,.,TGTTCCAGCAGCTCCCTTACAGGGAATCGCGCCGCTGAAGCTTTCTTT,CSSSSLTGNRAAEAFF
.,TRBV5-6,TRBJ2-1,.,TGTGCCAGCAGCCCGAGCTACAATGAGCAGTTCTTC,CASSPSYNEQFF
.,TRBV1,TRBJ2-3,.,TGCACCAGCAGCCAAAAGCAGGGATGCACAGATACGCAGTATTTT,CTSSQKQGCTDTQYF
.,TRBV5-5,TRBJ2-7,.,TGTGCCAGCACCCAGGGTACCGCCTACGAGCAGTACTTC,CASTQGTAYEQYF
.,TRBV27,TRBJ1-1,.,TGTGCCAGCACCCCCTTCGGGTACTCACAGGGCCGAGGGGACACTGAAGCTTTCTTT,CASTPFGYSQGRGDTEAFF
TRBD1,TRBV2,TRBJ2-1,few,TGTGCCAGCAGTTCCGGGACAGTAAACAATGAGCAGTTCTTC,CASSSGTVNNEQFF
TRBD2,TRBV4-2,TRBJ2-5,.,TGTGCCAGCAGCCACACCCTAGCGGGGTCGTACCAAGAGACCCAGTACTTC,CASSHTLAGSYQETQYF
TRBD2,TRBV6-1,TRBJ2-5,.,TGTGCCAGCACCGACGGGCCGGGAGGGGAGACCCAGTACTTC,CASTDGPGGETQYF
TRBD2,TRBV5-5,TRBJ2-6,few,TGTGCCAGCAGCTTGATAGCGGGAGGGGATGGGGCCAACGTCCTGACTTTC,CASSLIAGGDGANVLTF
.,TRBV9,TRBJ1-2,.,TGTGCCAGCAGCGTAGATCCAGGGCCCCCTGATGCCTTC,CASSVDPGPPDAF
TRBD1,TRBV2,TRBJ1-1,once,TGTGCCAGCACTCTGACAGGGCTTTCCACTGAAGCTTTCTTT,CASTLTGLSTEAFF
.,TRBV9,TRBJ2-3,.,TGTGCCAGCAGCGTAGGGAATAGCGGTAATACAGATACGCAGTATTTT,CASSVGNSGNTDTQYF
.,TRBV28,TRBJ1-5,.,TGTGCCAGCAGTATGGCGGAGCCCCAGCATTTT,CASSMAEPQHF
.,TRBV7-2,TRBJ1-4,.,TGTGCCAGCAGCCTGATCGGGGAAAAACTGTTTTTT,CASSLIGEKLFF
.,TRBV21-1,TRBJ2-7,few,TGTGCCAGCAGCAAAAACAGGGAGTTGGCCTACGAGCAGTACTTC,CASSKNRELAYEQYF
.,TRBV6-6,TRBJ2-3,.,TGTGCCACGGCTGACTTCACAGATACGCAGTATTTT,CATADFTDTQYF
TRBD2,TRBV18,TRBJ2-3,.,TGTGCCAGCCTCCCAGCGGGAGTCTACACAGATACGCAGTATTTT,CASLPAGVYTDTQYF
TRBD1,TRBV13,TRBJ2-7,.,TGTGCCAGCAGCACTGGACAGGGACCCTACGAGCAGTACTTC,CASSTGQGPYEQYF
.,TRBV25-1,TRBJ2-7,.,TGTGCCAGCAGTGTGGGGGGGGCGTATGAGCAGTACTTC,CASSVGGAYEQYF
TRBD1,TRBV6-5,TRBJ2-5,few,TGTGCCAGCAGACAACAACAGGGGTCAGAGACCCAGTACTTC,CASRQQQGSETQYF
.,TRBV29-1,TRBJ2-7,.,TGCAGCGTTGGCGAACCCTCAAAACGCGAGCAGTACTTC,CSVGEPSKREQYF
.,TRBV7-9,TRBJ2-7,.,TGTGCCAGCAGGGCCGCGGGTTACGAGCAGTACTTC,CASRAAGYEQYF
TRBD2,TRBV7-9,TRBJ2-1,.,TGTGCCAGCAGCTTAGCAGCAGGCGGGAGTGGATACAATGAGCAGTTCTTC,CASSLAAGGSGYNEQFF
.,TRBV30,TRBJ2-1,.,TGTGCCCGCGGTACAGGATACAATGAGCAGTTCTTC,CARGTGYNEQFF
.,TRBV5-1,TRBJ2-3,.,TGCGCCAGCAGCTTGGGGGGGGGCACAGATACGCAGTATTTT,CASSLGGGTDTQYF
TRBD2,TRBV10-3,TRBJ2-7,.,TGTGCCATCAGTGATCTAGCGGGAGAAAGCGAGCAGTACTTC,CAISDLAGESEQYF
.,TRBV21-1,TRBJ2-3,.,TGTGCCAGCAGCAAAGTCGAGGGTAAAGCGCAGTATTTT,CASSKVEGKAQYF
.,TRBV5-5,TRBJ2-7,.,TGTGCCAGCAGCCCGGGGATCCAGGCCTACGAGCAGTACTTC,CASSPGIQAYEQYF
.,TRBV6-1,TRBJ1-5,.,TGTGCCAGCAGCCCAGCCGGACTTGATCAGCCCCAGCATTTT,CASSPAGLDQPQHF
TRBD1,TRBV15,TRBJ2-7,few,TGTGCCACCAGCAGAGCCGGACAGGGCCTCTACGAGCAGTACTTC,CATSRAGQGLYEQYF
.,TRBV6-6,TRBJ1-6,.,TGTGCCAGCAGTTTTGACAGGAGGTCCTATAATTCACCCCTCCACTTT,CASSFDRRSYNSPLHF
TRBD2,TRBV11-3,TRBJ2-5,.,TGTGCCAGCGGTCCCGGGGGGTACCAAGAGACCCAGTACTTC,CASGPGGYQETQYF
.,TRBV7-3,TRBJ2-1,.,TGTGCCAGCAGCCCAACCCCCCAGGGCCACTCCTACAATGAGCAGTTCTTC,CASSPTPQGHSYNEQFF
.,TRBV29-1,TRBJ1-2,.,TGCAGCGTCGGATTCGGGGGGAACTATGGCTACACCTTC,CSVGFGGNYGYTF
TRBD1,TRBV7-9,TRBJ1-2,.,TGTTCCAGCAGCGAACTCCAGGGGGCAGGCTATGGCTACACCTTC,CSSSELQGAGYGYTF
TRBD2,TRBV7-2,TRBJ2-3,few,TGTGCCAGCAGCCCGGGGGGTACGAGCACAGATACGCAGTATTTT,CASSPGGTSTDTQYF
TRBD1,TRBV27,TRBJ1-2,.,TGTGCCAGCAGTTTAAATGGGGGACAGGGGGCCGGTGGCTACACCTTC,CASSLNGGQGAGGYTF
.,TRBV7-6,TRBJ1-6,.,TGTGCCAGCAGCTTAGCTGTAGGGAGCGGTAATTCACCCCTCCACTTT,CASSLAVGSGNSPLHF
.,TRBV4-1,TRBJ1-5,.,TGCGCCAGCAGCTTAGGTCCGGGGCCCCAGCATTTT,CASSLGPGPQHF
.,TRBV7-9,TRBJ2-7,few,TGTGCCAGCAGCTTTGGACATTCTCCTTCCTACGAGCAGTACTTC,CASSFGHSPSYEQYF
.,TRBV11-2,TRBJ1-5,.,TGTGCCAGCAGCTTAGTAGGGGATCAGCCCCAGCATTTT,CASSLVGDQPQHF
TRBD1,TRBV9,TRBJ2-3,.,TGTGCCAGCAGCCCGAAGACAGGGCTCACAGATACGCAGTATTTT,CASSPKTGLTDTQYF
TRBD1,TRBV15,TRBJ1-1,.,TGTGCCACCAGCAGAAATACAGGGGTAGGGTCTACTGAAGCTTTCTTT,CATSRNTGVGSTEAFF
.,TRBV28,TRBJ2-3,.,TGTGCCAGCAGCCCACCCCAGGGGTCAGATACGCAGTATTTT,CASSPPQGSDTQYF
.,TRBV7-8,TRBJ2-7,.,TGTGCCAGCAGCCTTAAAGACAGCCTATCCTACGAGCAGTACTTC,CASSLKDSLSYEQYF
TRBD2,TRBV2,TRBJ2-7,.,TGTGCCAGCAGTGCTAGCGGCTATACCTACGAGCAGTACTTC,CASSASGYTYEQYF
TRBD2,TRBV27,TRBJ2-3,.,TGTGCCAGCACCCGACTAGCGGGCACAGATACGCAGTATTTT,CASTRLAGTDTQYF
.,TRBV7-9,TRBJ1-5,few,TGTGCCAGCAGCCCCAATCTCGGTCAGCCCCAGCATTTT,CASSPNLGQPQHF
TRBD1,TRBV29-1,TRBJ2-4,.,TGCAGCGTTGGGGACAGGGTAGGGAAAAACATTCAGTACTTC,CSVGDRVGKNIQYF
TRBD1,TRBV9,TRBJ2-1,.,TGTGCCAGCAGTCTTCGGGTAACAGGGGGCGCCGACTACAATGAGCAGTTCTTC,CASSLRVTGGADYNEQFF